Following are 9 T cell receptor beta chains from one sample sequenced in a study of T cells in Graves' hyperthyroidism and ophthalmopathy. TCR beta CDR3 sequences were amplified from RNA transcripts. Primed by the HTBI set, a first-round RT-PCR was run on the TCR CDR3. Each CDR3 protein is one row after TCRdb ran MiXCR on the multiplex PCR reads. Of about 110,000 distinct CDR3 sequences listed, about 17% are singletons. Material for sequencing was blood. The receptors were gathered from a woman aged 50 to 60 with Graves' hyperthyroidism.

This clonotype was observed many times. The genes are TRBV2 and TRBJ2-3, with TRBD2 matching 10 bases. There are 14 residues in the CDR3. With 10 bases clipped from V and 1 base from J, the junction kept 5 bases outside the gene matches. Germline lookup yields CDR1 SNHLY and CDR2 FYNNEI. The CDR3 protein is CATSGTSGTDTQYF. The DNA for the CDR3 is TGTGCCACTTCCGGGACTAGCGGCACAGATACGCAGTATTTT.

This clonotype was observed at least ten times. The chain employs TRBV29-1 and TRBJ2-5; weak D call: TRBD1 (6 bases). V was clipped by 8 bases and J by 2 bases, with 12 bases between them. The germline CDR1 and CDR2 sequences are SQVTM and ANQGSEA. The CDR3 is 12 residues long. CDR3 loop: CSFGTPQETQYF. CDR3 sequence (DNA): TGCAGCTTCGGGACACCTCAAGAGACCCAGTACTTC.

The table lists this clonotype with many counts. This rearrangement joins TRBV6-1 to TRBJ1-1; D is undetermined. CDR1 MNHNS and CDR2 SASEGT come from the germline V gene. The CDR3 sequence is 14 residues long. V was trimmed by 8 bases and J by 8 bases, leaving 21 bases between them. The CDR3 protein is CASAARRTLPEAFF. In DNA, the CDR3 is TGTGCCAGCGCAGCCCGGAGGACCCTGCCAGAAGCTTTCTTT.

This clonotype showed up many times. V and J are TRBV18 and TRBJ2-5; 10 bases map to TRBD1. The germline gives CDR1 KGHSH, CDR2 LQKENI. The CDR3 extends over 15 amino acids. Trimming at V came to 3 bases and at J to 5 bases, leaving 6 bases not matched to a gene. Here the CDR3 DNA reads TGTGCCAGCTCACCCCCGGACAGGGGGTTGGAGACCCAGTACTTC. Its protein product is CASSPPDRGLETQYF.

This clonotype was recorded many times. This chain uses TRBV5-6 with TRBJ2-5; D possibly corresponds to TRBD1 (5 bases). Germline CDR1 is SGHDT and CDR2 is YYEEEE. V lost 0 bases and J lost 4, with 10 bases in between. The CDR3 extends over 14 amino acids. CDR3 residues: CASSLVGARETQYF. DNA of the CDR3: TGTGCCAGCAGCTTGGTTGGGGCCCGAGAGACCCAGTACTTC.

The rearrangement joins TRBV5-5 to TRBJ1-1; 7 bases are a match to TRBD1. This CDR3 spans 14 amino acids. Germline V gene lookup returns CDR1 SGHKS and CDR2 YYEKEE (reference sequence). V shed 4 bases and J 2 bases; nucleotides not matched to a gene: 5. The CDR3 bases are TGTGCCAGCAGCCAGACAGGGCCCAACACTGAAGCTTTCTTT. Translation gives CASSQTGPNTEAFF.

The chain has TRBV3-1 and TRBJ2-7; 9 positions agree with TRBD2. The CDR3 has 14 amino acids. V was pared by 4 bases and J by 5 bases, with 6 bases of the junction left unmatched. Germline V CDR1 and CDR2: LGHDT, YNNKEL (reference sequence). In nucleotides, the CDR3 is TGTGCCAGCAGCCTTCTAGCGGGAAGAGACGAGCAGTACTTC. Residues: CASSLLAGRDEQYF.

This clonotype was seen ten or more times. This chain connects TRBV5-1 to TRBJ2-1, with D possibly being TRBD2 (6 bases). This CDR3 is built from 18 residues. Per germline, CDR1 SGHRS and CDR2 YFSETQ. Trimming removed 1 base from V and 0 bases from J, with 17 bases in between. CDR3 sequence reads: CASSLPRDSLRSYNEQFF. The CDR3 coding sequence is TGCGCCAGCAGCTTGCCCCGGGACTCACTTCGCTCCTACAATGAGCAGTTCTTC.

This clonotype showed up many times. In DNA form, the CDR3 reads TGTGCCAGCAGCTCGTCCGCCGGGGCCAACTATGGCTACACCTTC. Its translation is CASSSSAGANYGYTF. V gene TRBV7-8 combines with J gene TRBJ1-2; maybe TRBD1 (5 bases). Trimming took off 4 bases at V and 2 bases at J, with 14 bases between the two ends. The CDR3 is made up of 15 amino acids. Per germline, CDR1 SGHVS and CDR2 FQNEAQ.